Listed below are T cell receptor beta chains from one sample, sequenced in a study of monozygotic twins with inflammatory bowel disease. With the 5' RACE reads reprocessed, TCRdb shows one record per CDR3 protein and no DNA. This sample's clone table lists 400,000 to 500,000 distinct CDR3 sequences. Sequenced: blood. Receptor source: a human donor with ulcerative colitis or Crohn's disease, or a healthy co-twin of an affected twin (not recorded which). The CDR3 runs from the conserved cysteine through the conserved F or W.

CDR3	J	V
CSPLKDRTDTQYF	TRBJ2-3	TRBV20-1
CAISGRDREQYF	TRBJ2-7	TRBV10-3
CASSRPPGLGATQYF	TRBJ2-5	TRBV6-1
CASSLDYGADIQYF	TRBJ2-4	TRBV7-2
CSASSFAGVGGREQFF	TRBJ2-1	TRBV20-1
CASSDRPRETQYF	TRBJ2-5	TRBV2
CASSPEITNEQFF	TRBJ2-1	TRBV27
CASSLGGNKNTEAYF	TRBJ1-1	TRBV5-6
CASRAAGTVFPSTEAFF	TRBJ1-1	TRBV6-1
CASSFSLGEQFF	TRBJ2-1	TRBV7-9
CASSSWDSSTTYTF	TRBJ1-2	TRBV12-1
CASSLTGLAGAHEQFF	TRBJ2-1	TRBV5-1
CASSPDRNNSPLHF	TRBJ1-6	TRBV7-2
CASSPRTGDKTEAFF	TRBJ1-1	TRBV5-1
CSALAGLPPYEQYF	TRBJ2-7	TRBV20-1
CATWEVTYNEQFF	TRBJ2-1	TRBV6-6
CASRTGGSSGGYTF	TRBJ1-2	TRBV27
CASSLAQTEQYF	TRBJ2-7	TRBV5-6
CASSRRTGTSVKGTQYF	TRBJ2-3	TRBV27
CASSRTGGGETQYF	TRBJ2-5	TRBV14
CASSETGEWRGEKLFF	TRBJ1-4	TRBV2
CASSPPIGLGDTGELFF	TRBJ2-2	TRBV18
CASSQDLAPGGGTDTQYF	TRBJ2-3	TRBV4-1
CASSPWTSGLTDTQYF	TRBJ2-3	TRBV7-2
CASRRSTTSGRGGTQFF	TRBJ2-1	TRBV25-1